Listed below are T cell receptor beta chains from one sample, sequenced in a study of blood T cells in healthy people across ages. TCRdb recomputed calls from the 5' RACE reads with MiXCR, one row per CDR3 protein. The sample lists fewer than 800,000 distinct CDR3 sequences, 20% to 25% seen once, with 9.4% in the top ten. This sample also appeared in a second study, on T cells of mothers and their children.

Sequencing input: blood. These receptors were collected from a boy aged 5-17 years in good health. CDR3s include the opening cysteine and the closing phenylalanine or tryptophan. D genes are given only for firm matches. Clone size is shown for a subset of rows, as once, few, many or a class of expanded clone.

abundance,d_gene,j_gene,v_gene,CDR3aa,CDR3nt
NA,NA,TRBJ2-5,TRBV2,CASRDPSSETQYF,TGTGCCAGCAGGGACCCCTCGTCAGAGACCCAGTACTTC
NA,NA,TRBJ1-4,TRBV6-5,CASSYFGGTGEKLFF,TGTGCCAGCAGTTACTTCGGGGGGACGGGTGAAAAACTGTTTTTT
NA,TRBD2,TRBJ2-7,TRBV10-3,CAIAGLGDSYEQYF,TGTGCCATCGCGGGACTAGGGGACTCCTACGAGCAGTACTTC
few,NA,TRBJ2-7,TRBV18,CASSPSGGVSEQYF,TGTGCCAGCTCACCAAGTGGTGGGGTGTCCGAGCAGTACTTC
NA,NA,TRBJ2-7,TRBV19,CASKDRALGHEQYF,TGTGCCAGTAAGGATCGGGCATTAGGTCACGAGCAGTACTTC
many,NA,TRBJ1-4,TRBV28,CASSTATNEKLFF,TGTGCCAGCAGCACCGCAACTAATGAAAAACTGTTTTTT
NA,TRBD1,TRBJ1-3,TRBV12-5,CASGLVSTGASGNTIYF,TGTGCTAGTGGTTTGGTCTCGACAGGGGCCTCTGGAAACACCATATATTTT
few,NA,TRBJ2-5,TRBV6-1,CASSAGTVETQYF,TGTGCCAGCAGCGCAGGGACGGTAGAGACCCAGTACTTC
NA,TRBD2,TRBJ2-3,TRBV20-1,CSARRGTSGNTDTQYF,TGCAGTGCTAGGCGGGGGACTAGCGGGAACACAGATACGCAGTATTTT
few,TRBD2,TRBJ2-5,TRBV5-1,CASSSRTSGGMKGETQYF,TGCGCCAGCAGCTCCCGGACTAGCGGGGGGATGAAAGGGGAGACCCAGTACTTC
NA,TRBD2,TRBJ2-7,TRBV20-1,CSARDRDSGTYEQYF,TGCAGTGCTAGAGATCGGGATAGCGGGACCTACGAGCAGTACTTC
NA,TRBD1,TRBJ1-2,TRBV3-1,CASSQGGTGGVYGYTF,TGTGCCAGCAGCCAAGGTGGGACAGGGGGCGTCTATGGCTACACCTTC
NA,NA,TRBJ2-7,TRBV19,CASSAGREQYF,TGTGCCAGTAGCGCGGGGCGCGAGCAGTACTTC
few,NA,TRBJ1-2,TRBV7-9,CASSTEDQRYTF,TGTGCCAGCAGCACGGAGGACCAGCGCTACACCTTC
NA,NA,TRBJ2-7,TRBV4-3,CASSQGSRGATEQYF,TGCGCCAGCAGCCAAGGGTCTCGCGGCGCGACCGAGCAGTACTTC
few,TRBD2,TRBJ2-1,TRBV27,CASIGGGDYNEQFF,TGTGCCAGCATCGGCGGGGGAGATTACAATGAGCAGTTCTTC
few,NA,TRBJ2-1,TRBV28,CASIGELLSYNEQFF,TGTGCCAGCATCGGGGAACTCCTCTCCTACAATGAGCAGTTCTTC
NA,TRBD2,TRBJ2-7,TRBV11-2,CASSEVREGIF,TGTGCCAGCAGCGAGGTTAGGGAGGGTATCTTC
NA,NA,TRBJ2-3,TRBV28,CTSSSPGLTDTQYF,TGTACCAGCAGTTCACCCGGACTCACAGATACGCAGTATTTT
few,NA,TRBJ2-1,TRBV29-1,CSVEDRETEVSHEQFF,TGCAGCGTTGAAGATCGTGAGACAGAGGTTAGTCATGAGCAGTTCTTC
NA,NA,TRBJ2-1,TRBV6-2/TRBV6-3,CATALPSAGANEQFF,TGTGCCACCGCACTCCCCTCGGCGGGGGCAAATGAGCAGTTCTTC
NA,NA,TRBJ2-7,TRBV20-1,CSARDRSGRAHEQYF,TGCAGTGCTAGAGATAGGTCAGGGAGAGCCCACGAGCAGTACTTC
few,NA,TRBJ1-4,TRBV6-5,CASKGPGSLEKLFF,TGTGCCAGCAAAGGGCCAGGGTCTTTGGAAAAACTGTTTTTT
few,NA,TRBJ1-6,TRBV6-5,CASKTGWDSPLHF,TGTGCCAGCAAAACAGGGTGGGATTCACCCCTCCACTTT
once,TRBD2,TRBJ2-7,TRBV3-1,CASSHGTSGNYEQYF,TGTGCCAGCAGCCACGGGACTAGCGGGAATTACGAGCAGTACTTC
once,TRBD1,TRBJ2-2,TRBV3-1,CASSQVLSQGDTGELFF,TGTGCCAGCAGCCAAGTACTAAGTCAGGGGGACACCGGGGAGCTGTTTTTT
NA,TRBD2,TRBJ2-7,TRBV29-1,CSAGDGSYEQYF,TGCAGTGCGGGAGATGGCTCCTACGAGCAGTACTTC
few,NA,TRBJ2-5,TRBV27,CASRTGLGETQYF,TGTGCCAGCAGAACAGGATTGGGGGAGACCCAGTACTTC
NA,NA,TRBJ1-1,TRBV27,CASRSGPSEAFF,TGTGCCAGCAGGTCAGGCCCCTCTGAAGCTTTCTTT
few,NA,TRBJ2-1,TRBV6-2/TRBV6-3,CASSFTVDGQFF,TGTGCCAGCAGTTTTACTGTCGATGGGCAGTTCTTC